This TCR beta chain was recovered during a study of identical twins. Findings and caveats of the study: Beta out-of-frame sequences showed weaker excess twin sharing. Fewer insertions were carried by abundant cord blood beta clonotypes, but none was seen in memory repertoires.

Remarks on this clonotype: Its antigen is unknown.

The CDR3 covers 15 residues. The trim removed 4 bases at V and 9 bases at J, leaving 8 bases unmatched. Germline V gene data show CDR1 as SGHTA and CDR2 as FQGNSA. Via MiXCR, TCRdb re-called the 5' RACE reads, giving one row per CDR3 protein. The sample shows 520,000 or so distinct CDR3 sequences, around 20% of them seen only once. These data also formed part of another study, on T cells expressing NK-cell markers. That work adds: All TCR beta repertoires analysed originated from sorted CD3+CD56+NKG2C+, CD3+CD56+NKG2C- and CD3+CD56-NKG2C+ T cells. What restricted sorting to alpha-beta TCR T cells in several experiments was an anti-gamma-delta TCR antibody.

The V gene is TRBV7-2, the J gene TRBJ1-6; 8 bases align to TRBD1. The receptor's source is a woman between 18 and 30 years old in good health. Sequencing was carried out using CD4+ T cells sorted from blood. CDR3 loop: CASSSGGQEGSPLHF. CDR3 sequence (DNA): TGTGCCAGCAGCTCGGGGGGACAGGAGGGTTCACCCCTCCACTTT. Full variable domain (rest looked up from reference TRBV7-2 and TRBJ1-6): GAGVSQSPSNKVTEKGKDVELRCDPISGHTALYWYRQSLGQGLEFLIYFQGNSAPDKSGLPSDRFSAERTGGSVSTLTIQRTQQEDSAVYLCASSSGGQEGSPLHFGNGTRLTVT.